This T cell receptor (beta chain) was obtained from a study of T cell responses to AZD1222 COVID-19 vaccine. V gave up 7 bases and J gave up 4 bases, with 20 bases separating them. This CDR3 contains 15 residues. In germline, CDR1 is MNHEY, CDR2 SMNVEV (reference sequence). Study-wide points: Only six people who got AZD1222 tested seropositive at baseline. It should be noted that donors were predominantly white British and more often female, and clonal diversity was possibly underestimated.

A word on this clone: The antigen remains undetermined.

Clones were read by immunoSEQ multiplex PCR, and TCRdb kept only the in-frame ones, dropping some. Found here are roughly 120,000 clones, 92% of them singletons; the top ten hold 1.5% to 2%. Investigators merged groups given second doses at roughly 4 or roughly 12 weeks. The TCR was taken from an adult who received the AZD1222 COVID-19 vaccine. The chain employs TRBV27 and TRBJ2-7; unclear D gene. Specimen: peripheral blood, collected 28 days after the second AZD1222 dose. This CDR3 reads CASTPKYEVLYEQYF. CDR3 bases: TGTGCCAGCACACCTAAATATGAGGTGTTGTACGAGCAGTACTTC.